These 5 T cell receptor beta chains came from one sample sequenced in a study of beta chain features in type 1 diabetes. Isolated RNA was reverse transcribed in full, so expressed TCRB transcripts were sequenced. Profiling relied on immunoSEQ multiplex PCR, and the TCRdb table lists in-frame clones only, not all of them. The sample shows some 200,000 clones, roughly 10% of them seen only once. The sample comprised central memory CD4+ T cells from blood. These receptors came from a young man in good health.

This clone was observed a few times. The rearrangement joins TRBV30 to TRBJ2-6, with D perhaps matching TRBD2 (5 bases). The V end lost 3 bases, the J end lost 0 bases, and 21 bases lay between the germline ends. The germline V gene encodes CDR1 GTSNPN and CDR2 SVGIG (reference sequence). This CDR3 spans 19 amino acids. CDR3 region: CAWRRAITFLTSGANVLTF. CDR3 coding DNA: TGTGCCTGGAGGCGGGCCATAACATTCCTAACCTCTGGGGCCAACGTCCTGACTTTC.

The V and J genes are TRBV29-1 and TRBJ2-5; 7 nucleotides match TRBD2. The CDR3 consists of 12 residues. V was pared by 7 bases and J by 9 bases, with 11 bases of the junction left unmatched. Germline loops: CDR1 SQVTM, CDR2 ANQGSEA. The CDR3 spells CSAGGGPESQYF. The CDR3 region has the DNA TGCAGCGCGGGGGGAGGACCCGAATCCCAGTACTTC.

This clone occurred a few times. CDR3 region: CASEREGSSYEQYF. In DNA, the CDR3 is TGTGCCAGCGAGCGGGAGGGGAGCTCCTACGAGCAGTACTTC. The chain recombines TRBV28 with TRBJ2-7, with 10 bases aligning to TRBD2. The CDR3 spans 14 residues. V was pared by 8 bases and J by 0 bases, with 4 bases of the junction left unmatched. Germline CDR1 and CDR2: MDHEN and SYDVKM.

This clone was picked up a small number of times. The rearrangement joins TRBV30 to TRBJ1-1; TRBD1 is a possible D gene (5 bases). There are 13 residues in the CDR3. V was clipped by 4 bases and J by 0 bases, with 9 bases between them. The germline V gene has CDR1 GTSNPN and CDR2 SVGIG (reference sequence). The CDR3 DNA is TGTGCCTGGAAATGGGGCATGAACACTGAAGCTTTCTTT. It translates to CAWKWGMNTEAFF.

The chain combines TRBV29-1 with TRBJ2-7; 7 bases align to TRBD1. CDR3 size: 14 residues. Looked up from germline, CDR1 is SQVTM and CDR2 is ANQGSEA. V lost 4 bases to trimming and J lost 0 bases; unmatched junction nucleotides: 6. The CDR3 loop reads CSVAAGQDSYEQYF. Here the CDR3 DNA reads TGCAGCGTTGCCGCCGGACAGGACTCCTACGAGCAGTACTTC.